Reported below is one T cell receptor beta chain. CDR1 and CDR2 from the germline V gene are LNHDA and SQIVND (reference sequence). V was trimmed by 4 bases and J by 2 bases, leaving 6 bases between them. The CDR3 consists of 13 residues. The data belong to a study of T cell changes during pregnancy in multiple sclerosis. The repertoire was sequenced with immunoSEQ multiplex PCR; TCRdb's copy has only in-frame clones and lacks some. The sample lists around 100,000 clones; about 90% were seen once. The sequence was obtained from a female donor with multiple sclerosis, enrolled in a pregnancy study. Material: peripheral blood, obtained after pregnancy. J is TRBJ2-4 and V is TRBV19; possibly TRBD1 for D (5 bases). In nucleotides, the CDR3 is TGTGCCAGTAGTACAGGGACCAAAAACATTCAGTACTTC. This translates into CASSTGTKNIQYF.